This T cell receptor beta chain was documented in a study of blood T cell repertoires in COVID-19. At the level of the study: COVID-19 samples collected from the United States, Italy and Spain covered acute and convalescent phases.

Using immunoSEQ multiplex PCR, the repertoire was profiled, and TCRdb retains in-frame clones only, with some absent. The repertoire has some 180,000 clones, 78% of them found once; the top ten carry 2.5% to 3.5%. V dropped 6 bases and J dropped 1 base, with 9 bases sitting between them. This CDR3 spans 13 amino acids. The sequence was collected from a woman over 75 with active or convalescent COVID-19. The sequencing sample was made of peripheral blood. The chain carries TRBV12-3 or TRBV12-4 and TRBJ1-1; TRBD1 might be the D (5 bases). The CDR3 sequence is CASRTGPNTEAFF. Written as DNA, the CDR3 is TGTGCCAGCAGAACAGGCCCGAACACTGAAGCTTTCTTT.